The 31 T cell receptor beta chains given below trace back to one sample, sequenced in a study of T cell responses to AZD1222 COVID-19 vaccine. Data came from immunoSEQ multiplex PCR; TCRdb stores just in-frame clones and leaves some out. The sample yields 100,000 to 150,000 clones, around 89% seen once. This specimen consisted of peripheral blood, obtained on day 0 of AZD1222 vaccination. These receptors were taken from an adult in good health.

The rearrangement uses TRBV4-3 and TRBJ2-7, with TRBD2 matching over 12 bases. Germline V gene sequence: CDR1 LGHNA, CDR2 YSLEER. The CDR3 has 18 amino acids. V was clipped by 2 bases and J by 5 bases; unmatched bases: 13. CDR3 amino acids: CASSQFSSSGRAFDEQYF. DNA of the CDR3: TGCGCCAGCAGCCAATTCTCTTCTAGCGGGAGGGCCTTTGACGAGCAGTACTTC.

A word on this clone: This CDR3 is also generated by other DNA sequences in the sample. The chain couples TRBV27 to TRBJ2-7, with D possibly being TRBD1 or TRBD2 (5 bases each). This CDR3 has 12 amino acids. CDR1 is MNHEY and CDR2 is SMNVEV in the germline V gene (reference sequence). The V gene lost 2 bases and the J gene lost 4 bases, with 6 bases spanning the gap. CDR3 amino acids: CASSLGGYEQYF. CDR3 DNA: TGTGCCAGCAGTTTAGGGGGATACGAGCAGTACTTC.

The chain uses TRBV6-2 or TRBV6-3 and TRBJ2-2; D is undetermined. Germline loops: CDR1 MNHEY, CDR2 SVGEGT. V was cut by 2 bases and J by 6 bases, with 10 bases left in between. The CDR3 totals 14 residues. Here the CDR3 DNA reads TGTGCCAGCAGTTACGGGATAAGGGCCGGGGAGCTGTTTTTT. Translated: CASSYGIRAGELFF.

The chain recombines TRBV21-1 with TRBJ1-5. TRBV21-1 is a known pseudogene. The CDR3 has 18 residues. CDR3 protein: CASSKPSGGAGDSQPQHF. CDR3 coding DNA: TGTGCCAGCAGCAAACCCTCCGGGGGGGCGGGAGACAGTCAGCCCCAGCATTTT.

The chain carries TRBV27 and TRBJ1-2, with D perhaps matching TRBD1 (5 bases). CDR1 is MNHEY and CDR2 is SMNVEV in the germline V gene (reference sequence). V dropped 3 bases and J dropped 8 bases, with 19 bases sitting between them. This CDR3 contains 15 residues. The CDR3 loop reads CASSLTSGPKNGYTF. The CDR3 nucleotides read TGTGCCAGCAGTTTGACGTCAGGGCCGAAAAACGGCTACACCTTC.

The gene calls are TRBV18 and TRBJ1-4; 7 bases match TRBD1. This CDR3 comprises 14 residues. Germline CDR1 and CDR2: KGHSH and LQKENI. With V trimmed by 2 bases and J by 7 bases, 4 bases remained unmatched. The CDR3 nucleotides are TGTGCCAGCTCACCAAGGGGGCCGGGTGAAAAACTGTTTTTT. Translated: CASSPRGPGEKLFF.

The chain uses TRBV4-3 and TRBJ1-2; no clear D gene. There are 13 residues in the CDR3. V was clipped by 0 bases and J by 7 bases, with 9 bases between them. Germline CDR1 LGHNA, CDR2 YSLEER. The CDR3 sequence is CASSQDGRTGYTF. DNA for the CDR3: TGCGCCAGCAGCCAAGATGGGAGGACTGGCTACACCTTC.

V usage is TRBV6-5 and J usage is TRBJ1-1; weak D call: TRBD1 (5 bases). The CDR3 consists of 14 residues. Trimming pared 7 bases from V and 1 base from J, leaving 13 bases between. Germline V gene sequence: CDR1 MNHEY, CDR2 SVGAGI. Written as DNA, the CDR3 is TGTGCCAGCAAGTACGGGGGTGAGAACACTGAAGCTTTCTTT. Encoded protein: CASKYGGENTEAFF.

This clone was recorded a few times. The chain employs TRBV27 and TRBJ1-5; D uncertain. The CDR3 length is 13 residues. Germline loops: CDR1 MNHEY, CDR2 SMNVEV (reference sequence). Trimming took 6 bases from V and 7 from J, leaving 13 bases between them. The CDR3: CASSPILTQPQHF. The CDR3 nucleotides are TGTGCCAGCAGCCCCATATTGACGCAGCCCCAGCATTTT.

The J gene is TRBJ2-7, the V gene TRBV5-6; D is uncertain. Germline CDR1 is SGHDT and CDR2 is YYEEEE. V shed 3 bases and J shed 0 bases, with 10 bases lying between them. The CDR3 is 14 amino acids. For the CDR3, the DNA is TGTGCCAGCAGCTCCCTCCGCTCCTCCTACGAGCAGTACTTC. Encoded protein: CASSSLRSSYEQYF.

The gene calls are TRBV7-3 and TRBJ2-1, with D tentatively TRBD2 (6 bases). The CDR3 runs to 15 residues. Germline CDR1 and CDR2: SGHTA and FQGTGA. V was trimmed by 1 base and J by 7 bases, leaving 14 bases between them. In DNA form, the CDR3 reads TGTGCCAGCAGCTTAATACGGGAGACCGGAAATGAGCAGTTCTTC. Translated: CASSLIRETGNEQFF.

The J gene is TRBJ1-3, the V gene TRBV30; D is unresolved. Germline loops: CDR1 GTSNPN, CDR2 SVGIG (reference sequence). The length of the CDR3 is 15 residues. Between the trimmed V and J ends, which lost 0 bases and 2 bases, there was a span of 11 bases. The CDR3, as DNA: TGTGCCTGGAGTGTACACAGAGGGCCTGGAAACACCATATATTTT. It encodes CAWSVHRGPGNTIYF.

This clone was seen just once. The chain uses TRBV4-3 and TRBJ2-7; no firm D call. V lost 5 bases, J lost 4 bases, and 18 bases lay in between. The CDR3 has 15 amino acids. In germline, CDR1 is LGHNA, CDR2 YSLEER. The chain's CDR3 is CASSMYGSDQYEQYF. The CDR3, as DNA: TGCGCCAGCAGCATGTATGGGTCCGACCAATACGAGCAGTACTTC.

The chain uses TRBV6-2 or TRBV6-3 and TRBJ1-1, with TRBD1 as a possible D gene (5 bases). This CDR3 has 15 amino acids. Trimming stripped 1 base from V and 3 bases from J, with 12 bases between. The germline gives CDR1 MNHEY, CDR2 SVGEGT. Here the CDR3 DNA reads TGTGCCAGCAGTTACTACCACCCCAGGGACACTGAAGCTTTCTTT. This sequence encodes CASSYYHPRDTEAFF.

The chain employs TRBV7-9 and TRBJ1-2, with 8 bases matching TRBD1. The CDR3 contains 14 residues. The V gene end was trimmed by 5 bases and the J gene end by 5 bases; junction bases not matched to a gene: 7. Germline V gene lookup returns CDR1 SEHNR and CDR2 FQNEAQ (reference sequence). The CDR3, as DNA: TGTGCCAGCAGCCCTCACCAGGGGGCATATGGCTACACCTTC. As protein: CASSPHQGAYGYTF.

This clone was seen a single time. This chain joins TRBV5-4 and TRBJ2-1; tentatively, D is TRBD1 (6 bases). CDR1 and CDR2 from the germline V gene are SGHNT and YYREEE (reference sequence). Deletions cut 0 bases from V and 0 bases from J, with 10 bases between. The CDR3 sequence is 16 residues long. DNA of the CDR3: TGTGCCAGCAGCTTGGGGGCAGGGGCCTCCTACAATGAGCAGTTCTTC. Protein product: CASSLGAGASYNEQFF.

The V and J genes are TRBV27 and TRBJ2-7; 9 bases align to TRBD2. The V gene end was trimmed by 3 bases and the J gene end by 2 bases; junction bases not matched to a gene: 5. Germline V lookup: CDR1 MNHEY, CDR2 SMNVEV (reference sequence). This CDR3 is built from 15 residues. CDR3 amino acids: CASSFGLAGPYEQYF. The CDR3 bases are TGTGCCAGCAGTTTTGGGCTAGCGGGACCCTACGAGCAGTACTTC.

This clone appeared once. V and J are TRBV7-9 and TRBJ1-6, with D unresolved. This CDR3 contains 17 residues. The V gene lost 1 base and the J gene lost 7 bases, with 17 bases spanning the gap. Germline V gene data show CDR1 as SEHNR and CDR2 as FQNEAQ (reference sequence). This CDR3 is CASSLEVRAGSNSPLHF. The CDR3 DNA sequence: TGTGCCAGCAGCTTAGAGGTTCGGGCAGGCTCCAATTCACCCCTCCACTTT.

The chain couples TRBV29-1 to TRBJ2-1; 7 positions match TRBD1. V was pared by 7 bases and J by 9 bases, with 12 bases of the junction left unmatched. This CDR3 is 13 amino acids long. CDR1 is SQVTM and CDR2 is ANQGSEA in the germline V gene. CDR3 residues: CSASTTGAGEQFF. CDR3 nucleotide sequence: TGCAGCGCATCGACCACAGGGGCCGGTGAGCAGTTCTTC.

The V and J genes are TRBV6-2 or TRBV6-3 and TRBJ1-6; D is undetermined. The CDR3 has 14 residues. Germline lookup yields CDR1 MNHEY and CDR2 SVGEGT. Trimming left V 2 bases short and J 6 bases short, with 8 bases between. The CDR3 protein is CASSYGIFNSPLHF. CDR3 nucleotides: TGTGCCAGCAGTTACGGGATTTTTAATTCACCCCTCCACTTT.

The chain recombines TRBV25-1 with TRBJ1-4, with 10 bases lining up with TRBD1. Germline trimming cut 5 bases from V and 10 bases from J; bases unmatched to any gene: 10. CDR1 is MGHDK and CDR2 is SYGVNS in the germline V gene. This CDR3 is built from 15 residues. CDR3: CASSYPTGGRPKLFF. The CDR3 bases are TGTGCCAGCAGTTATCCGACAGGGGGCCGACCAAAACTGTTTTTT.

This clone was detected once. The chain employs TRBV2 and TRBJ1-1; 8 bases are a match to TRBD1. Germline CDR1 and CDR2: SNHLY and FYNNEI. Unmatched junction bases numbered 6, after V lost 6 bases and J lost 3 bases. The CDR3 is 14 amino acids. The CDR3 reads CASSRQGSDTEAFF. The CDR3 nucleotides are TGTGCCAGCAGCCGACAGGGGTCGGACACTGAAGCTTTCTTT.

This chain uses TRBV19 with TRBJ1-1; tentative D call: TRBD1 (6 bases). The V end lost 3 bases, the J end lost 5 bases, and 16 bases lay between the germline ends. Per the germline V gene, CDR1 is LNHDA and CDR2 is SQIVND (reference sequence). The CDR3 sequence is 15 residues long. CDR3 in DNA: TGTGCCAGTAGTATCGGGGGGCCGGGGCTTACTGAAGCTTTCTTT. As protein: CASSIGGPGLTEAFF.

This clone appeared a single time. J is TRBJ2-1 and V is TRBV2; D is perhaps TRBD2 (6 bases). With 3 bases removed from V and 2 bases from J, the gap between germline ends came to 11 bases. The CDR3 has 15 residues. CDR1 is SNHLY, CDR2 FYNNEI, per germline. The CDR3 nucleotides read TGTGCCAGCAGTGACTTGGCGGGACCCTACAATGAGCAGTTCTTC. Translated, it gives CASSDLAGPYNEQFF.

This clone was seen just once. The rearrangement joins TRBV6-6 to TRBJ1-1; no clear D. V gave up 5 bases and J gave up 1 base, with 11 bases separating them. The CDR3 covers 14 residues. CDR1 and CDR2 (germline): MNHNY, SVGAGI (reference sequence). CDR3 amino acids: CASSPGGSNTEAFF. CDR3 bases: TGTGCCAGCAGTCCGGGAGGGTCGAACACTGAAGCTTTCTTT.

This clone came up once. The rearrangement joins TRBV14 to TRBJ2-2; a possible D gene is TRBD1 (6 bases). The CDR3 consists of 13 residues. The V end was cut by 4 bases, the J end by 4 bases, with 7 bases between. Germline V lookup: CDR1 SGHDN, CDR2 FVKESK. The CDR3 DNA sequence: TGTGCCAGCAGCCGACAGGTCACCGGGGAGCTGTTTTTT. This codes for CASSRQVTGELFF.

The chain employs TRBV28 and TRBJ2-3; D is tentatively TRBD1 or TRBD2 (6 bases each). Per the germline V gene, CDR1 is MDHEN and CDR2 is SYDVKM. There are 13 residues in the CDR3. Trimming took 8 bases from V and 5 from J, leaving 14 bases between them. The CDR3 region has the DNA TGTGCCAGCGCCCAAGGGGGAGGAGATACGCAGTATTTT. It yields the protein CASAQGGGDTQYF.

This clone was seen only once. V and J are TRBV5-1 and TRBJ2-7; tentatively, D is TRBD2 (5 bases). Trimming left V 4 bases short and J 3 bases short, with 17 bases between. Per the germline V gene, CDR1 is SGHRS and CDR2 is YFSETQ. CDR3 size: 15 residues. The CDR3 sequence: CASSPSGGEIYEQYF. The CDR3 nucleotides are TGCGCCAGCAGCCCAAGCGGCGGTGAAATCTACGAGCAGTACTTC.

This clone has a single count. The J gene is TRBJ2-1, the V gene TRBV28, with D uncertain. The CDR3 is 11 residues long. CDR1 and CDR2 from the germline V gene are MDHEN and SYDVKM. V lost 5 bases to trimming and J lost 9 bases, with 8 bases between them. CDR3 sequence reads: CASSTLVEQFF. The CDR3 bases are TGTGCCAGCAGTACCTTAGTTGAGCAGTTCTTC.

The V and J genes are TRBV28 and TRBJ2-7, with D perhaps TRBD2 (5 bases). Trimming cost V 2 bases and J 5 bases, with 10 bases left between them. CDR1 and CDR2 from the germline V gene are MDHEN and SYDVKM. There are 13 residues in the CDR3. The CDR3 DNA reads TGTGCCAGCAGTTTAGGGCTAGCCCACGAGCAGTACTTC. Protein: CASSLGLAHEQYF.

The chain carries TRBV19 and TRBJ1-1, with D maybe TRBD1 (6 bases). Germline CDR1 LNHDA, CDR2 SQIVND (reference sequence). The ends were cut back, 7 bases at V and 4 bases at J, with 16 bases in the middle. The CDR3 is 14 amino acids. The CDR3 is CASTPLPGATEAFF. CDR3 DNA sequence: TGTGCCAGTACCCCTCTCCCGGGGGCCACTGAAGCTTTCTTT.